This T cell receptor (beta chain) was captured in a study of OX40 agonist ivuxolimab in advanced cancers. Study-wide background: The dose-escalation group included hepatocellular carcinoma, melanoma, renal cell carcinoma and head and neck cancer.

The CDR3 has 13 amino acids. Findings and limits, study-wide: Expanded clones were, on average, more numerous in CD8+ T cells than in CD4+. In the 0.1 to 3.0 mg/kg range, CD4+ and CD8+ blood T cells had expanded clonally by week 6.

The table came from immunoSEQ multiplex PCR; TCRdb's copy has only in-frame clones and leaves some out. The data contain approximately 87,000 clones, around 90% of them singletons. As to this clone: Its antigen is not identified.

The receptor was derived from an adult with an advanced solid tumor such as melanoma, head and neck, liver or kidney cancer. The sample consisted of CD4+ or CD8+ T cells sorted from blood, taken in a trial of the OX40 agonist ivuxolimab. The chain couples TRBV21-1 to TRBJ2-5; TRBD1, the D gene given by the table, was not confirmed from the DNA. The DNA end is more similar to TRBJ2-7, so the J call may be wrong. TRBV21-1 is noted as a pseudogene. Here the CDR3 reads CASSLRQGCEQYF. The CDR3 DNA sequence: TGTGCCAGCTCCCTTAGACAGGGGTGCGAGCAGTACTTC.